This T cell receptor (beta chain) was captured in a study of blood T cell repertoires in COVID-19. In the study overall: PBMCs, B-cell-depleted T cells, or T cells were the source of the cDNA or gDNA that made up the material.

Participants had their cohort set by participant-reported clinical history. Cohort 3 recovered donors had two negative PCRs, clearance, or symptom resolution. Produced via immunoSEQ multiplex PCR; TCRdb's table is partial and in-frame only. Among 400,000 to 450,000 clones, about 90% were seen once, and the ten largest hold more than 0.55%. The CDR3 is 14 amino acids. The germline V gene has CDR1 WNHNN and CDR2 SYGVQD (reference sequence). The V end lost 3 bases, the J end lost 9 bases, and 12 bases lay between the germline ends. The sequencing sample was made of PBMCs or T cells enriched from blood (not recorded which). This clonotype was obtained from a man aged 18 to 29 who had recovered from COVID-19. The rearrangement joins TRBV10-1 to TRBJ1-6, with D possibly being TRBD1 (5 bases). The CDR3 loop is CASSENLTGSPLHF. In nucleotides, the CDR3 is TGCGCCAGCAGTGAAAACCTTACAGGTTCACCCCTCCACTTT.